The 14 T cell receptor beta chains reported below all come from one sample, sequenced in a study of prognosis after radiotherapy for stage I lung cancer. Multiplex PCR in two rounds served to amplify TCR beta CDR3 from genomic DNA. The use of primers specific to each TRBV and TRBJ gene characterized first-round PCR. TCRdb passed the multiplex PCR reads through MiXCR, listing each CDR3 protein once. The table lists around 30,000 distinct CDR3 sequences, less than 40% of them singletons. The sequenced sample was PBMCs, obtained before or after stereotactic body radiation therapy (not recorded which). The receptors derive from a donor of 50 years or more with non-small cell lung cancer.

The DNA for the CDR3 is TGCAGTGCTAGAGACCCTGGGTCCTACGAGCAGTACTTC. This codes for CSARDPGSYEQYF. This sequence joins TRBV20-1 and TRBJ2-7; D gene uncertain. Trimming pared 0 bases from V and 1 base from J, leaving 7 bases between. The germline gives CDR1 DFQATT, CDR2 SNEGSKA (reference sequence). The length of the CDR3 is 13 residues.

This clonotype was detected many times. The J gene is TRBJ2-1, the V gene TRBV7-6; no clear D gene. This CDR3 is built from 15 residues. Trimming shortened V by 1 base and J by 1 base, and 8 bases separated the two germline ends. Germline lookup yields CDR1 SGHVS and CDR2 FNYEAQ. The CDR3 DNA sequence: TGTGCCAGCAGCTTAGAGTTAGGGTCCTACAATGAGCAGTTCTTC. Translation gives CASSLELGSYNEQFF.

Comments on this clonotype: This may stem from a read error, because a much larger clone lies one nucleotide away. The gene calls are TRBV29-1 and TRBJ1-4; D is undetermined. Germline-derived CDR1 and CDR2 are SQVTM and ANQGSEA. V was pared by 4 bases and J by 7 bases, with 13 bases between. The CDR3 is 13 residues long. The CDR3, as DNA: TGCAGCGTTGCCTCTCCCCGGGGTGAAAAACTGTTTTTT. Its translation is CSVASPRGEKLFF.

Ten or more counts support this clonotype. The chain joins TRBV20-1 to TRBJ2-5; D may be TRBD1 or TRBD2 (5 bases each). Germline V lookup: CDR1 DFQATT, CDR2 SNEGSKA (reference sequence). V lost 3 bases to trimming and J lost 5 bases, with 19 bases between them. The CDR3 sequence is 15 residues long. The CDR3 protein is CSARGRLGRRETQYF. The CDR3 DNA sequence: TGCAGTGCTAGGGGTCGGCTGGGGCGGAGGGAGACCCAGTACTTC.

This clonotype was detected many times. V usage is TRBV6-1 and J usage is TRBJ2-2; the D gene is possibly TRBD2 (5 bases). V was cut by 0 bases and J by 1 base, with 12 bases left in between. CDR1 and CDR2 (germline): MNHNS, SASEGT. This CDR3 comprises 17 residues. Here the CDR3 reads CASSEAWTGWNTGELFF. CDR3 DNA sequence: TGTGCCAGCAGTGAAGCTTGGACGGGATGGAACACCGGGGAGCTGTTTTTT.

This clonotype was seen many times. This sequence joins TRBV18 and TRBJ1-1; D not certain. In germline, CDR1 is KGHSH, CDR2 LQKENI. The CDR3 extends over 14 amino acids. V gave up 3 bases and J gave up 3 bases, with 11 bases separating them. This chain's CDR3 is CASSPPNVDTEAFF. The DNA for the CDR3 is TGTGCCAGCTCACCCCCGAATGTGGACACTGAAGCTTTCTTT.

The chain couples TRBV30 to TRBJ2-1; D gene unclear. Germline V gene lookup returns CDR1 GTSNPN and CDR2 SVGIG (reference sequence). V dropped 1 base and J dropped 1 base, with 8 bases sitting between them. The length of the CDR3 is 14 residues. This CDR3 reads CAWSAANSYNEQFF. CDR3 bases: TGTGCCTGGAGTGCGGCGAATTCCTACAATGAGCAGTTCTTC.

This clonotype was counted ten times or more. The J gene is TRBJ1-2, the V gene TRBV4-1, with D unclear. CDR3 length: 15 amino acids. The V end was cut by 0 bases, the J end by 8 bases, with 16 bases between. Germline assignment: CDR1 MGHRA and CDR2 YSYEKL. This CDR3 reads CASSQDLGRSNGYTF. The CDR3 region has the DNA TGCGCCAGCAGCCAAGATCTTGGTCGATCTAACGGCTACACCTTC.

By sample share, this clonotype is medium-sized. The V call is TRBV20-1, the J call TRBJ2-3; 8 bases map to TRBD2. V dropped 3 bases and J dropped 2; count of bases not matched to a gene: 7. This CDR3 comprises 15 residues. CDR1 and CDR2 from the germline V gene are DFQATT and SNEGSKA (reference sequence). The CDR3 DNA reads TGCAGTGCTAGCCTACTAGCGGATGCCACAGATACGCAGTATTTT. Protein: CSASLLADATDTQYF.

There are many counts of this clonotype. The chain is built from TRBV20-1 and TRBJ1-2, with D tentatively TRBD1 (5 bases). Deletions cut 4 bases from V and 4 bases from J, with 7 bases between. CDR3 length: 11 residues. Per the germline V gene, CDR1 is DFQATT and CDR2 is SNEGSKA (reference sequence). The CDR3 region is CSATDSYGYTF. As DNA, the CDR3 is TGCAGTGCTACCGACAGCTATGGCTACACCTTC.

This clonotype was counted ten times or more. The genes are TRBV20-1 and TRBJ1-2, with 7 bases lining up with TRBD1. The CDR3 spans 13 residues. The ends lost 3 bases at V and 5 bases at J; junction bases unmatched: 6. CDR1 and CDR2 from the germline V gene are DFQATT and SNEGSKA (reference sequence). The CDR3 DNA is TGCAGTGCTAGCACAGGGGTAGGGTATGGCTACACCTTC. It encodes CSASTGVGYGYTF.

This clonotype is deemed medium-sized. The chain links TRBV19 to TRBJ2-7; D gene uncertain. The V gene lost 7 bases and the J gene lost 3 bases, with 10 bases spanning the gap. Germline V lookup: CDR1 LNHDA, CDR2 SQIVND (reference sequence). This CDR3 is 12 amino acids long. The CDR3 DNA is TGTGCCAGTACTTCCAGAGACTACGAGCAGTACTTC. Protein: CASTSRDYEQYF.

About this clonotype: The junction departs from the called germline gene at one end, perhaps through a read error. The V gene is TRBV28, the J gene TRBJ2-2; 8 bases are shared with TRBD1. CDR3 size: 17 residues. Germline V gives CDR1 MDHEN, CDR2 SYDVKM. The CDR3 bases are TGTGCCAGCAGACCCCTACAGACAGGGGAAAACACCGGGGGGCTGTTTTTT. Its protein is CASRPLQTGENTGGLFF.

Ten or more counts support this clonotype. The chain carries TRBV6-1 and TRBJ2-7; TRBD1 matches 7 bases. The V gene's germline CDR1 is MNHNS and CDR2 SASEGT. The CDR3 is made up of 13 amino acids. V shed 7 bases, J shed 3 bases, and the junction held 6 bases outside the gene matches. CDR3 DNA: TGTGCCAGCACTCCGGGACAGATCTACGAGCAGTACTTC. The encoded protein is CASTPGQIYEQYF.